These 17 T cell receptor beta chains were sequenced from one sample in a study of neurological immune-mediated disorders. TCRdb analysed the 5' RACE reads with MiXCR anew, one entry per CDR3 protein. The sample comprises almost 30,000 distinct CDR3 sequences, about 12% of which are singletons, and about 5.6% rests with the top ten. Sequencing input: PBMCs. The receptors shown here come from an older woman in good health.

In regard to this clonotype: A junction boundary mismatches the germline segment, possibly from a read error. This chain joins TRBV7-2 and TRBJ2-3; TRBD2 matches at 7 bases. The germline CDR1 and CDR2 sequences are SGHTA and FQGNSA. There are 15 residues in the CDR3. The CDR3 nucleotides read TGTGCCAGCAGCTATAGCGGGTGGGCCGGGGATACGAAGTATTTT. This encodes CASSYSGWAGDTKYF.

Ten or more counts support this clonotype. The chain uses TRBV5-1 and TRBJ2-3; 12 nucleotides agree with TRBD1. The germline CDR1 and CDR2 sequences are SGHRS and YFSETQ. With V trimmed by 0 bases and J by 4 bases, 3 bases remained unmatched. The CDR3 consists of 16 residues. Here the CDR3 DNA reads TGCGCCAGCAGCTTGGCCGGGACAGGGGGCGCAGATACGCAGTATTTT. Translated: CASSLAGTGGADTQYF. Combining the CDR3 with reference TRBV5-1 and TRBJ2-3 gives the whole variable domain KAGVTQTPRYLIKTRGQQVTLSCSPISGHRSVSWYQQTPGQGLQFLFEYFSETQRNKGNFPGRFSGRQFSNSRSEMNVSTLELGDSALYLCASSLAGTGGADTQYFGPGTRLTVL.

This clonotype was seen ten or more times. The V gene is TRBV12-3 or TRBV12-4, the J gene TRBJ1-5, with a tentative D call TRBD1 (6 bases). This CDR3 is 15 amino acids long. Trimming cost V 4 bases and J 5 bases, with 15 bases left between them. In DNA, the CDR3 is TGTGCCAGCAGTTATAACAGGGAGACGGATCAGCCCCAGCATTTT. Translated: CASSYNRETDQPQHF.

This clonotype was seen repeatedly, ten times or more. This chain uses TRBV12-3 or TRBV12-4 with TRBJ1-1; D not certain. Trimming cost V 0 bases and J 4 bases, with 12 bases left between them. The CDR3 consists of 15 residues. The CDR3 reads CASSLAGRVITEAFF. CDR3 DNA sequence: TGTGCCAGCAGTTTAGCCGGGAGGGTAATCACTGAAGCTTTCTTT.

This clonotype was observed many times. The J gene is TRBJ1-2, the V gene TRBV20-1; 8 bases are shared with TRBD1. This CDR3 comprises 15 residues. Losses at the gene ends were 0 bases for V and 5 bases for J; bases not matched to a gene: 8. CDR1 is DFQATT, CDR2 SNEGSKA, per germline (reference sequence). The CDR3: CSARDRQGFWYGYTF. The CDR3 nucleotides read TGCAGTGCTAGAGATCGACAGGGGTTTTGGTATGGCTACACCTTC.

The rearrangement joins TRBV4-3 to TRBJ1-2; no clear D gene. This CDR3 contains 14 residues. V was shortened by 1 base and J by 4 bases, with 10 bases between the two germline ends. CDR1 and CDR2 from the germline V gene are LGHNA and YSLEER. CDR3 bases: TGCGCCAGCAGCCAAGCTCCGACAATCTATGGCTACACCTTC. Amino acids: CASSQAPTIYGYTF.

This clonotype was counted ten times or more. The chain has TRBV5-1 and TRBJ2-7; either TRBD1 or TRBD2 may fit D (5 bases each). The CDR3 covers 16 residues. Germline V CDR1 and CDR2: SGHRS, YFSETQ. V was pared by 0 bases and J by 2 bases, with 15 bases between. The DNA of the CDR3 is TGCGCCAGCAGCTTGGAAGCTTTTGGGGGTACCTACGAGCAGTACTTC. Protein: CASSLEAFGGTYEQYF.

This clonotype was found many times. This sequence joins TRBV11-2 and TRBJ1-6; D uncertain. The CDR3 totals 14 residues. The germline CDR1 and CDR2 sequences are SGHAT and FQNNGV. The V end lost 1 base, the J end lost 9 bases, and 10 bases lay between the germline ends. CDR3 in DNA: TGTGCCAGCAGCTTAGTCCAGTGGAGTTCACCCCTCCACTTT. As protein: CASSLVQWSSPLHF.

This clonotype showed up many times. This chain links TRBV20-1 with TRBJ2-3, with 10 bases fitting TRBD2. Germline loops: CDR1 DFQATT, CDR2 SNEGSKA (reference sequence). The CDR3 is 15 residues long. The junction had 8 bases not matched to a gene; V was cut back by 3 bases and J by 5 bases. CDR3 amino acids: CSARDSGGAGDTQYF. The CDR3 DNA sequence: TGCAGTGCTAGGGACAGCGGGGGGGCCGGAGATACGCAGTATTTT.

CDR3: CASNGGSLYQYF. CDR3 coding DNA: TGCGCCAGCAATGGAGGGTCCCTCTATCAGTACTTC. V gene TRBV5-1 combines with J gene TRBJ2-7; a possible D gene is TRBD2 (6 bases). The CDR3 totals 12 residues. CDR1 is SGHRS, CDR2 YFSETQ, per germline. The ends were cut back, 6 bases at V and 10 bases at J, with 17 bases in the middle.

This clonotype was observed at least ten times. The chain has TRBV4-2 and TRBJ2-7; 7 positions agree with TRBD1. Losses at the gene ends were 0 bases for V and 6 bases for J; bases not matched to a gene: 14. Germline loops: CDR1 LGHNA, CDR2 YNFKEQ. This CDR3 spans 17 amino acids. The CDR3 reads CASSQDLSDRSFGEQYF. The CDR3 DNA reads as TGTGCCAGCAGCCAAGATTTATCGGACAGGAGTTTCGGCGAGCAGTACTTC.

The genes are TRBV27 and TRBJ2-1, with 7 positions matching TRBD2. The CDR3 loop spans 15 amino acids. From germline, CDR1 is MNHEY and CDR2 SMNVEV (reference sequence). V lost 8 bases to trimming and J lost 7 bases; unmatched junction nucleotides: 14. DNA of the CDR3: TGTGCCAGCCTGGGAAGAGGGAGGGCCGGGAATGAGCAGTTCTTC. Protein: CASLGRGRAGNEQFF.

This clonotype has ten or more counts. The V gene is TRBV5-1, the J gene TRBJ2-2; the D gene is possibly TRBD1 (5 bases). The CDR3 has 14 residues. CDR1 is SGHRS and CDR2 is YFSETQ in the germline V gene. Trimming stripped 1 base from V and 5 bases from J, with 9 bases between. The DNA for the CDR3 is TGCGCCAGCAGCTTGCAGGGCCGGACCGGGGAGCTGTTTTTT. Amino acids: CASSLQGRTGELFF.

This clonotype has a count of ten or more. V and J are TRBV4-3 and TRBJ1-1; weak D call: TRBD1 (6 bases). Trimming pared 0 bases from V and 6 bases from J, leaving 14 bases between. Per the germline V gene, CDR1 is LGHNA and CDR2 is YSLEER. There are 15 residues in the CDR3. For the CDR3, the DNA is TGCGCCAGCAGCCAAGATATGCAGGGGCGGGCTGAAGCTTTCTTT. Translated: CASSQDMQGRAEAFF.

This clonotype was seen repeatedly, ten times or more. The chain has TRBV6-2 or TRBV6-3 and TRBJ2-7; TRBD1 or TRBD2 may be the D gene (6 bases each). The CDR3 has 16 residues. V was cut by 5 bases and J by 6 bases, with 23 bases left in between. The germline V gene has CDR1 MNHEY and CDR2 SVGEGT. The CDR3 region has the DNA TGTGCCAGCAGTACAGAACCCCTGAGAGGGGGGCGCGAGCAGTACTTC. Residues: CASSTEPLRGGREQYF.

This clonotype was counted ten times or more. This chain's CDR3 is CASSPRGRGETQYF. CDR3 sequence (DNA): TGCGCCAGCAGCCCCAGGGGGCGCGGAGAGACCCAGTACTTC. V and J are TRBV5-1 and TRBJ2-5; 8 bases are shared with TRBD1. The CDR3 extends over 14 amino acids. From germline, CDR1 is SGHRS and CDR2 YFSETQ. After removal of 4 bases from V and 4 bases from J, the junction contained 6 bases not matched to a gene.

About this clonotype itself: A much more abundant neighbour one base away suggests this may be a read error. The chain is built from TRBV9 and TRBJ2-5; TRBD1 agrees at 10 bases. J gave up 2 bases and V 2 bases, and 3 bases lay outside the gene matches. Per germline, CDR1 SGDLS and CDR2 YYNGEE. The CDR3 runs to 15 residues. CDR3 in DNA: TGTGCCAGCAGCGTGGACAGGGGGACACAAGAGACCCAGTACTTC. This sequence encodes CASSVDRGTQETQYF. The full variable domain, with the rest looked up from reference TRBV9 and TRBJ2-5, is DSGVTQTPKHLITATGQRVTLRCSPRSGDLSVYWYQQSLDQGLQFLIQYYNGEERAKGNILERFSAQQFPDLHSELNLSSLELGDSALYFCASSVDRGTQETQYFGPGTRLLVL.